This entry lists 26 T cell receptor beta chains sequenced from one sample in a study of neurological immune-mediated disorders. MiXCR, run by TCRdb on the 5' RACE reads, gives a single entry per CDR3 protein. The repertoire holds tens of thousands of distinct CDR3 sequences, with around 16% as singletons. The sample consisted of PBMCs. These TCRs come from a man between 65 and 85 years old in good health.

V and J are TRBV5-5 and TRBJ1-3, with no clear D. V gave up 5 bases and J gave up 0 bases, with 12 bases separating them. From germline, CDR1 is SGHKS and CDR2 YYEKEE (reference sequence). This CDR3 is built from 15 residues. CDR3 protein: CASRKEPSSGNTIYF. CDR3 nucleotides: TGTGCCAGCAGGAAGGAACCCTCCTCTGGAAACACCATATATTTT.

This clonotype was detected many times. The chain links TRBV5-1 to TRBJ2-1; TRBD2 matches 13 bases. The CDR3 loop spans 17 amino acids. The V segment lost 3 bases and the J segment 5 bases; nucleotides outside the gene matches: 8. The V gene's germline CDR1 is SGHRS and CDR2 YFSETQ. CDR3 in amino acids: CASSSTPGLAGDNEQFF. DNA of the CDR3: TGCGCCAGCAGCTCTACACCTGGACTAGCGGGGGACAATGAGCAGTTCTTC.

This chain links TRBV9 with TRBJ2-3; 7 nucleotides line up with TRBD2. With 4 bases clipped from V and 5 bases from J, the junction kept 13 bases outside the gene matches. The CDR3 is 16 amino acids. Germline assignment: CDR1 SGDLS and CDR2 YYNGEE. CDR3: CASSISGVHPEDTQYF. The CDR3 region has the DNA TGTGCCAGCAGCATCAGCGGGGTTCATCCCGAAGATACGCAGTATTTT.

This clonotype was seen at least ten times. The rearrangement joins TRBV14 to TRBJ1-6; no clear D gene. Germline CDR1 reads SGHDN; CDR2 reads FVKESK. The CDR3 length is 15 residues. V was cut by 2 bases and J by 0 bases, with 5 bases left in between. CDR3 in DNA: TGTGCCAGCAGCCAATTCGGCTCCTATAATTCACCCCTCCACTTT. Translating gives CASSQFGSYNSPLHF.

There are many counts of this clonotype. This chain links TRBV20-1 with TRBJ2-3, with a weak D call TRBD2 (6 bases). Germline-derived CDR1 and CDR2 are DFQATT and SNEGSKA (reference sequence). The CDR3 is 14 residues long. Trimming cost V 0 bases and J 3 bases, with 10 bases left between them. CDR3 nucleotides: TGCAGTGCTAGAGATTGGCGGGGAACAGATACGCAGTATTTT. It specifies CSARDWRGTDTQYF.

This clonotype was detected ten times or more. The V call is TRBV7-2, the J call TRBJ2-5; unclear D gene. CDR3 length: 11 amino acids. V lost 5 bases and J 5 bases, leaving 6 bases between the germline ends. Germline V gene lookup returns CDR1 SGHTA and CDR2 FQGNSA. The CDR3 loop is CASSPRETQYF. The CDR3 nucleotides are TGTGCCAGCAGCCCTCGGGAGACCCAGTACTTC.

This clonotype was observed many times. The chain has TRBV5-6 and TRBJ1-2, with 7 bases that match TRBD1. Unmatched junction bases numbered 6, after V lost 3 bases and J lost 7 bases. The germline V gene encodes CDR1 SGHDT and CDR2 YYEEEE. The CDR3 runs to 13 residues. CDR3 DNA: TGTGCCAGCAGCTCGGGACAGTTCTCTGGCTACACCTTC. This translates into CASSSGQFSGYTF. The whole variable domain, filled in from reference TRBV5-6 and TRBJ1-2, reads DAGVTQSPTHLIKTRGQQVTLRCSPKSGHDTVSWYQQALGQGPQFIFQYYEEEERQRGNFPDRFSGHQFPNYSSELNVNALLLGDSALYLCASSSGQFSGYTFGSGTRLTVV.

Many counts were recorded for this clonotype. The V and J genes are TRBV24-1 and TRBJ2-3; D unclear. Trimming removed 4 bases from V and 3 bases from J, with 7 bases in between. Germline assignment: CDR1 KGHDR and CDR2 SFDVKD. This CDR3 contains 13 residues. The CDR3 DNA reads as TGTGCCACCAGTGACGATTTGACAGATACGCAGTATTTT. Translating it yields CATSDDLTDTQYF.

This clonotype was picked up a small number of times. V gene TRBV5-5 combines with J gene TRBJ2-1, with D possibly TRBD2 on 6 matching bases. CDR1 and CDR2 (germline): SGHKS, YYEKEE (reference sequence). The length of the CDR3 is 13 residues. V was pared by 3 bases and J by 10 bases, with 14 bases between. The CDR3 is CASSSRDSSEQFF. As DNA, the CDR3 is TGTGCCAGCAGCTCTCGGGACTCCTCGGAGCAGTTCTTC.

The genes are TRBV2 and TRBJ2-4; possible D gene TRBD1, 7 bases. The V gene lost 6 bases and the J gene lost 0 bases, with 24 bases spanning the gap. Germline-derived CDR1 and CDR2 are SNHLY and FYNNEI. The CDR3 spans 19 residues. The CDR3, as DNA: TGTGCCAGCAGACCGACAGGGAGGAATTCTCCTTTAGCCAAAAACATTCAGTACTTC. Its translation is CASRPTGRNSPLAKNIQYF.

In this sample, this clonotype turned up many times. The chain links TRBV20-1 to TRBJ2-1; 13 bases agree with TRBD2. Trimming took 1 base from V and 0 from J; bases not matched to a gene: 6. Germline V lookup: CDR1 DFQATT, CDR2 SNEGSKA (reference sequence). The CDR3 is made up of 18 amino acids. CDR3 amino acids: CSARAGTSGENSYNEQFF. DNA of the CDR3: TGCAGTGCTAGAGCCGGGACTAGCGGGGAGAACTCCTACAATGAGCAGTTCTTC.

This clonotype was observed at least ten times. V is TRBV20-1 and J is TRBJ2-3; D possibly corresponds to TRBD1 (6 bases). V was clipped by 7 bases and J by 4 bases, with 15 bases between them. This CDR3 region has 13 residues. CDR1 is DFQATT and CDR2 is SNEGSKA in the germline V gene (reference sequence). CDR3 sequence: CSVSGVRADTQYF. CDR3 coding DNA: TGCAGTGTCTCAGGGGTGAGAGCAGATACGCAGTATTTT.

This clonotype was observed at least ten times. V usage is TRBV7-2 and J usage is TRBJ2-5; 8 nucleotides agree with TRBD2. The CDR3 loop spans 13 amino acids. Germline lookup yields CDR1 SGHTA and CDR2 FQGNSA. Trimming took 3 bases from V and 4 from J; bases not matched to a gene: 1. The CDR3 sequence: CASSLSGGETQYF. Here the CDR3 DNA reads TGTGCCAGCAGCTTGAGCGGGGGAGAGACCCAGTACTTC.

The V and J genes are TRBV3-1 and TRBJ2-3; D might be TRBD2 (5 bases). V dropped 0 bases and J dropped 3 bases, with 13 bases sitting between them. The CDR3 consists of 16 residues. The germline V gene encodes CDR1 LGHDT and CDR2 YNNKEL (reference sequence). CDR3 region: CASSQERLAFTDTQYF. The CDR3 coding sequence is TGTGCCAGCAGCCAAGAACGGCTAGCTTTTACAGATACGCAGTATTTT.

This sequence joins TRBV5-1 and TRBJ2-5, with TRBD2 matching 7 bases. The CDR3 has 15 residues. Looked up from germline, CDR1 is SGHRS and CDR2 is YFSETQ. The ends lost 0 bases at V and 1 base at J; junction bases unmatched: 3. The CDR3 here is CASSLALAVQETQYF. Here the CDR3 DNA reads TGCGCCAGCAGCTTGGCCCTAGCGGTCCAAGAGACCCAGTACTTC.

This clonotype was recorded at least ten times. The chain uses TRBV14 and TRBJ2-6; the D gene is possibly TRBD1 (6 bases). Trimming took 4 bases from V and 2 from J, leaving 9 bases between them. CDR1 SGHDN and CDR2 FVKESK come from the germline V gene. The CDR3 loop spans 15 amino acids. CDR3 sequence reads: CASSPQGTGANVLTF. Written as DNA, the CDR3 is TGTGCCAGCAGCCCCCAGGGGACTGGGGCCAACGTCCTGACTTTC.

This clonotype has at least ten counts. The chain recombines TRBV7-2 with TRBJ1-6; D remains unclear. The germline CDR1 and CDR2 sequences are SGHTA and FQGNSA. This CDR3 has 15 residues. V was pared by 2 bases and J by 7 bases, with 12 bases between. DNA for the CDR3: TGTGCCAGCAGCTTATTAAAAGGAGGAAATTCACCCCTCCACTTT. This sequence encodes CASSLLKGGNSPLHF.

The sample holds a few counts of this clonotype. The rearrangement links TRBV6-5 to TRBJ2-5, with D maybe TRBD1 (6 bases). There are 15 residues in the CDR3. Germline CDR1 is MNHEY and CDR2 is SVGAGI. The V end was cut by 6 bases, the J end by 5 bases, with 19 bases between. CDR3 protein: CASRPYHAGDETQYF. The CDR3 DNA reads as TGTGCCAGCAGACCTTACCATGCAGGGGATGAGACCCAGTACTTC.

V usage is TRBV10-3 and J usage is TRBJ1-2; unclear D gene. V was shortened by 2 bases and J by 4 bases, with 14 bases between the two germline ends. The CDR3 length is 15 residues. The germline V gene encodes CDR1 ENHRY and CDR2 SYGVKD. The CDR3 DNA sequence: TGTGCCATCAGTGAGGGACTAACCGGTTCCTATGGCTACACCTTC. It codes for CAISEGLTGSYGYTF.

Many counts were recorded for this clonotype. This sequence joins TRBV20-1 and TRBJ2-3; D possibly corresponds to TRBD1 (6 bases). Trimming pared 5 bases from V and 2 bases from J, leaving 14 bases between. Germline V CDR1 and CDR2: DFQATT, SNEGSKA (reference sequence). The CDR3 has 14 amino acids. DNA for the CDR3: TGCAGTGCTCCGACGGGACACCACACAGATACGCAGTATTTT. Translating it yields CSAPTGHHTDTQYF.

As to this clonotype: One end of the junction is discordant with germline, which a read error may explain. The rearrangement links TRBV18 to TRBJ1-2; D perhaps matches TRBD1 (5 bases). Per the germline V gene, CDR1 is KGHSH and CDR2 is LQKENI. CDR3 size: 16 residues. CDR3 in amino acids: CASSPAIGPGTYGFTF. In DNA form, the CDR3 reads TGTGCCAGCTCACCGGCGATTGGTCCAGGGACCTATGGCTTCACCTTC. Drawing the rest from reference TRBV18 and TRBJ1-2, the complete variable domain is NAGVMQNPRHLVRRRGQEARLRCSPMKGHSHVYWYRQLPEEGLKFMVYLQKENIIDESGMPKERFSAEFPKEGPSILRIQQVVRGDSAAYFCASSPAIGPGTYGFTFGSGTRLTVV.

This clonotype was seen repeatedly, ten times or more. The genes are TRBV18 and TRBJ2-3, with D possibly matching TRBD2 (6 bases). The CDR3 has 14 amino acids. Looked up from germline, CDR1 is KGHSH and CDR2 is LQKENI. The V gene lost 5 bases and the J gene lost 8 bases, with 17 bases spanning the gap. The CDR3 region is CASSEQADGGTQYF. CDR3 nucleotides: TGTGCCAGCTCAGAGCAGGCCGACGGGGGTACGCAGTATTTT. Drawing the rest from reference TRBV18 and TRBJ2-3, the complete variable domain is NAGVMQNPRHLVRRRGQEARLRCSPMKGHSHVYWYRQLPEEGLKFMVYLQKENIIDESGMPKERFSAEFPKEGPSILRIQQVVRGDSAAYFCASSEQADGGTQYFGPGTRLTVL.

This clonotype was seen at least ten times. V is TRBV5-1 and J is TRBJ2-7, with D hard to call. The germline V and J ends were trimmed by 2 bases and 0 bases, with 6 bases remaining between them. Germline CDR1 reads SGHRS; CDR2 reads YFSETQ. The length of the CDR3 is 13 residues. The CDR3 sequence is CASSFPGSYEQYF. The CDR3, as DNA: TGCGCCAGCAGCTTCCCGGGCTCCTACGAGCAGTACTTC.

This clonotype occurred many times. V gene TRBV10-2 combines with J gene TRBJ2-7, with TRBD1 as a possible D gene (6 bases). Germline CDR1 is WSHSY and CDR2 is SAAADI. The ends were cut back, 6 bases at V and 3 bases at J, with 21 bases in the middle. CDR3 length: 16 amino acids. CDR3 sequence (DNA): TGCGCCAGCAGGGACAAAGGGGTTGGACAGTACTACGAGCAGTACTTC. It translates to CASRDKGVGQYYEQYF.

This clonotype was detected many times. The rearrangement joins TRBV12-3 or TRBV12-4 to TRBJ2-3, with D maybe TRBD2 (6 bases). V lost 6 bases to trimming and J lost 1 base, with 20 bases between them. The CDR3 is made up of 17 amino acids. CDR3 loop: CASSKRMGGFGTDTQYF. In DNA, the CDR3 is TGTGCCAGCAGCAAACGTATGGGAGGCTTCGGCACAGATACGCAGTATTTT.

This clonotype was recorded at least ten times. The chain combines TRBV9 with TRBJ2-3; TRBD1 or TRBD2 may be the D gene (5 bases each). Germline CDR1 and CDR2: SGDLS and YYNGEE. The CDR3 totals 13 residues. Trimming removed 6 bases at V and 0 bases at J, with 8 bases between. CDR3 region: CASTRDSTDTQYF. DNA for the CDR3: TGTGCCAGCACCCGGGACAGCACAGATACGCAGTATTTT.